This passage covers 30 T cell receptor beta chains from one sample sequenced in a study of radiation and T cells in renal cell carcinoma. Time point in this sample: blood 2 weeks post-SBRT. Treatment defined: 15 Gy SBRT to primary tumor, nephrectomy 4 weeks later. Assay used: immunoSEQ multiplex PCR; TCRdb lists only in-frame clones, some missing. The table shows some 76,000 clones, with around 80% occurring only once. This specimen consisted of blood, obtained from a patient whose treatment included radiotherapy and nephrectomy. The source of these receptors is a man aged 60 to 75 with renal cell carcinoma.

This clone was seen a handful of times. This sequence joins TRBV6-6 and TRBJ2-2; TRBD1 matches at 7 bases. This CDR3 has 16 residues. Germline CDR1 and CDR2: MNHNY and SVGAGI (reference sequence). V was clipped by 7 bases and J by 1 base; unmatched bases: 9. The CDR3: CASIQGEPMNTGELFF. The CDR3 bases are TGTGCCAGCATCCAGGGGGAGCCCATGAACACCGGGGAGCTGTTTTTT.

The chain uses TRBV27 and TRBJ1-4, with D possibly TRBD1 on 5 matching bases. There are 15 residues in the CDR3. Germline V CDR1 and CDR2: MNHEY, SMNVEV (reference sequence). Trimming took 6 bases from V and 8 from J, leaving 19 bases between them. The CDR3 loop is CASRPNSYPGEKLFF. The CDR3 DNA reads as TGTGCCAGCAGACCAAACAGTTACCCAGGGGAAAAACTGTTTTTT.

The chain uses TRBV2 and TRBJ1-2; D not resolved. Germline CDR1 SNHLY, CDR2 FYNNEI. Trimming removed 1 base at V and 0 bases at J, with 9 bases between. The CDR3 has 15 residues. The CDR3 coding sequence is TGTGCCAGCAGTGAAGGGCAGGCAGCTAACTATGGCTACACCTTC. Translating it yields CASSEGQAANYGYTF.

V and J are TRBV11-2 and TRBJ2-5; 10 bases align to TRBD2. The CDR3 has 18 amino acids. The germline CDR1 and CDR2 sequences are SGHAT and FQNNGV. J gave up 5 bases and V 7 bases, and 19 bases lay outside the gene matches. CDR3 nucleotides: TGTGCCAGCACCCCATGGGAGTGGACTAGCGGAGTGTGGGAGACCCAGTACTTC. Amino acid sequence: CASTPWEWTSGVWETQYF.

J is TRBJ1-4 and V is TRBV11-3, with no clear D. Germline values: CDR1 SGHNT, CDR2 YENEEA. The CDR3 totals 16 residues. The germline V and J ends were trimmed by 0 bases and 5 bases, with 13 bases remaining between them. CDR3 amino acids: CASSLDSWQINEKLFF. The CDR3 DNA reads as TGTGCCAGCAGCTTAGATTCGTGGCAGATAAATGAAAAACTGTTTTTT.

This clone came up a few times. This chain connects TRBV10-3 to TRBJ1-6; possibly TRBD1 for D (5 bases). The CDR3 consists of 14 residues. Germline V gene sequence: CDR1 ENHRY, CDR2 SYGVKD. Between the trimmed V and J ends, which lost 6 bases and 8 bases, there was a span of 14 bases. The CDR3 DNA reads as TGTGCCATCAGGGAGGACATCCCGGATTCACCCCTCCACTTT. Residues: CAIREDIPDSPLHF.

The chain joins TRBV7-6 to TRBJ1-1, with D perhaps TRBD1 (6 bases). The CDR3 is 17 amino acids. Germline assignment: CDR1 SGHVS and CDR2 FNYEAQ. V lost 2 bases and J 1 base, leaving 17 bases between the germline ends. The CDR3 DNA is TGTGCCAGCAGCTTACCGGCAAGAGGGGGGGGGAACACTGAAGCTTTCTTT. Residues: CASSLPARGGGNTEAFF.

CDR3 sequence reads: CASSLDLTGINEQFF. For the CDR3, the DNA is TGTGCCAGCAGCTTAGACCTGACAGGGATCAATGAGCAGTTCTTC. The V and J genes are TRBV11-3 and TRBJ2-1, with 7 nucleotides matching TRBD1. This CDR3 is built from 15 residues. The trim removed 0 bases at V and 6 bases at J, leaving 5 bases unmatched. The germline gives CDR1 SGHNT, CDR2 YENEEA.

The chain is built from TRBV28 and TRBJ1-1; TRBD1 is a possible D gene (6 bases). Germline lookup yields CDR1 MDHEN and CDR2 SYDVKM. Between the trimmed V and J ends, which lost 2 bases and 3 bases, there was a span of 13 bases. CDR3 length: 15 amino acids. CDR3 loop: CASSLRVGGHTEAFF. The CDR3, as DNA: TGTGCCAGCAGTTTAAGGGTGGGGGGCCACACTGAAGCTTTCTTT.

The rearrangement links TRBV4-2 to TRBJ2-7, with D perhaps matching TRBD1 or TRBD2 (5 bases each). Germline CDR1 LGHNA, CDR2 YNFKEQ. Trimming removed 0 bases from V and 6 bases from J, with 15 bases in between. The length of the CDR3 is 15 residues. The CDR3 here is CASSQDTGAWGEQYF. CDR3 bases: TGTGCCAGCAGCCAAGACACCGGGGCATGGGGCGAGCAGTACTTC.

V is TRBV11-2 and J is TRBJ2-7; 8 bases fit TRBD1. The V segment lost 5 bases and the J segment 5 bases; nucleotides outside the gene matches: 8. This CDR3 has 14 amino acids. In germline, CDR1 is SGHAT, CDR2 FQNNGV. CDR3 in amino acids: CASSSPGQGDEQYF. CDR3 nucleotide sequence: TGTGCCAGCAGCAGCCCAGGACAGGGCGACGAGCAGTACTTC.

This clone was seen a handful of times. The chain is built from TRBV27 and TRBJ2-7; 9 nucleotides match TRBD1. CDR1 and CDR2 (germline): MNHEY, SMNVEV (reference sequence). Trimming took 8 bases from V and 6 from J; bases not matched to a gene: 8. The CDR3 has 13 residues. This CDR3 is CASGLQGASEQYF. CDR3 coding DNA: TGTGCCAGCGGCTTACAGGGGGCGAGCGAGCAGTACTTC.

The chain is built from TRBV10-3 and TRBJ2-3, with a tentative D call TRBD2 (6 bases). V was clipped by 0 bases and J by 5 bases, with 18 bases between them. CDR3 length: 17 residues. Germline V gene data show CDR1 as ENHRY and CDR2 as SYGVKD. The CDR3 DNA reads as TGTGCCATCAGTGAGTCGACAACTAGCTCAGGAGTAGATACGCAGTATTTT. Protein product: CAISESTTSSGVDTQYF.

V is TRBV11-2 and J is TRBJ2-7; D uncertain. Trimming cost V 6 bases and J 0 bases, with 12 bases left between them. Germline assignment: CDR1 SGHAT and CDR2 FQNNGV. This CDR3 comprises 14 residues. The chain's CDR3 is CASSSLGSSYEQYF. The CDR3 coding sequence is TGTGCCAGCAGTTCCCTCGGGTCCTCCTACGAGCAGTACTTC.

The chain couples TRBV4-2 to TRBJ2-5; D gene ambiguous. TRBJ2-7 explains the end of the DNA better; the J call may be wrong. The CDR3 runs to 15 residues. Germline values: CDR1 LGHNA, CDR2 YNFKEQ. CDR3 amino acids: CASSQDPLGLYEQYF. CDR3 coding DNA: TGTGCCAGCAGCCAAGATCCCCTAGGCCTCTACGAGCAGTACTTC.

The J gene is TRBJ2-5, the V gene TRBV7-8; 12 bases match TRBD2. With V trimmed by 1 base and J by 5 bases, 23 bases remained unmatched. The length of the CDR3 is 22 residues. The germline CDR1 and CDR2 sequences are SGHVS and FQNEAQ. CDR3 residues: CASSLGATTSGSKAGRVETQYF. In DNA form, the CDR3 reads TGTGCCAGCAGCTTAGGGGCCACGACTAGCGGGAGTAAAGCGGGTAGAGTGGAGACCCAGTACTTC.

The CDR3 DNA reads TGTGCCAGCAGGAGGGGCGGTGACACCGGGGAGCTGTTTTTT. Encoded protein: CASRRGGDTGELFF. V is TRBV6-6 and J is TRBJ2-2; D possibly matches TRBD1 or TRBD2 (5 bases each). This CDR3 comprises 14 residues. The V gene lost 6 bases and the J gene lost 3 bases, with 11 bases spanning the gap. Germline CDR1 and CDR2: MNHNY and SVGAGI (reference sequence).

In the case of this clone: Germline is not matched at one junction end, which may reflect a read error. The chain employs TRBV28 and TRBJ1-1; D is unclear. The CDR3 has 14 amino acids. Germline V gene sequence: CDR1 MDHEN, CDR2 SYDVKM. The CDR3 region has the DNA TGTGTCAGCAGTGCCCCCCGGGCGAACACTGAAGCTTTCTTT. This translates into CVSSAPRANTEAFF.

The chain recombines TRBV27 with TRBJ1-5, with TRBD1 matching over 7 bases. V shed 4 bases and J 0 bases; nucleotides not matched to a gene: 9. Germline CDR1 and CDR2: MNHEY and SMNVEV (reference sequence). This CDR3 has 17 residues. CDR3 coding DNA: TGTGCCAGCAGTTCCCTACAGGGGTTACCTAGCAATCAGCCCCAGCATTTT. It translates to CASSSLQGLPSNQPQHF.

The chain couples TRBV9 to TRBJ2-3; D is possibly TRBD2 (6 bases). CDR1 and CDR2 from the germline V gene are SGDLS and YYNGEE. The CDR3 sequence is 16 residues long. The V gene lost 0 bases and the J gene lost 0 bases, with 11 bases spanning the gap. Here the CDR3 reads CASSVGGSGSTDTQYF. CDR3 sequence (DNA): TGTGCCAGCAGCGTAGGGGGGAGCGGGAGCACAGATACGCAGTATTTT.

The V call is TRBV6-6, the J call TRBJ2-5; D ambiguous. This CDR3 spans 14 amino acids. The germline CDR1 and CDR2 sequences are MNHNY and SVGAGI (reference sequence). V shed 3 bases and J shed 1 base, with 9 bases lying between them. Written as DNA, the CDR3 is TGTGCCAGCAGTTATTCTCCGGTCCAAGAGACCCAGTACTTC. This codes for CASSYSPVQETQYF.

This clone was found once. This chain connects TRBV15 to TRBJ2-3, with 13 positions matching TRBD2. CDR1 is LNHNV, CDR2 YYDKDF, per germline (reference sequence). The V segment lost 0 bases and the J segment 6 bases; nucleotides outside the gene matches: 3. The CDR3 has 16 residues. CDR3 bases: TGTGCCACCAGCAGAGATCGACTAGCGGGAGGTGATACGCAGTATTTT. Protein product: CATSRDRLAGGDTQYF.

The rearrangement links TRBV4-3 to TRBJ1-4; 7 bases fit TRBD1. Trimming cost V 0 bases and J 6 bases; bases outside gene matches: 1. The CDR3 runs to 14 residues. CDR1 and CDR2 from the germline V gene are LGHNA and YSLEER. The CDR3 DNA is TGCGCCAGCAGCCAAGACAGGGGGGATGAAAAACTGTTTTTT. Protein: CASSQDRGDEKLFF.

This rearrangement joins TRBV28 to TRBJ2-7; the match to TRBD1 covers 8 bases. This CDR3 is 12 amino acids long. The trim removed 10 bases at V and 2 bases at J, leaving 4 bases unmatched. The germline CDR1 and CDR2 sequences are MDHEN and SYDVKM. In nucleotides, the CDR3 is TGTGCCACCCAACAGGGGGCCTACGAGCAGTACTTC. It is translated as CATQQGAYEQYF.

The CDR3 DNA reads TGCGCCAGCAGCCCCTCCGGGACTAGAGGGGAGACCCAGTACTTC. This encodes CASSPSGTRGETQYF. The chain is built from TRBV5-1 and TRBJ2-5; 8 bases line up with TRBD2. V gave up 4 bases and J gave up 5 bases; unmatched junction bases: 10. The CDR3 totals 15 residues. Germline assignment: CDR1 SGHRS and CDR2 YFSETQ. Full variable domain (rest looked up from reference TRBV5-1 and TRBJ2-5): KAGVTQTPRYLIKTRGQQVTLSCSPISGHRSVSWYQQTPGQGLQFLFEYFSETQRNKGNFPGRFSGRQFSNSRSEMNVSTLELGDSALYLCASSPSGTRGETQYFGPGTRLLVL.

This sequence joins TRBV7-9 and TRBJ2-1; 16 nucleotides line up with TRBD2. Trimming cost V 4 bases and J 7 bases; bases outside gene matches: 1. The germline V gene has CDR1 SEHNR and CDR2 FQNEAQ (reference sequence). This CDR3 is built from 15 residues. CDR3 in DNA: TGTGCCAGCAGCTGGGGACTAGCGGGAGGGAATGAGCAGTTCTTC. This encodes CASSWGLAGGNEQFF.

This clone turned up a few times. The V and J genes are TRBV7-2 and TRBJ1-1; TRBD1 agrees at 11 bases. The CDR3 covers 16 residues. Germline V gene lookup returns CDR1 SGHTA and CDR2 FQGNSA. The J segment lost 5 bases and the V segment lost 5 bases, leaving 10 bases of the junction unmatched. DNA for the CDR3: TGTGCCAGCAGCCCTAGGACAGGGGGCAGCTTGACTGAAGCTTTCTTT. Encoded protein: CASSPRTGGSLTEAFF.

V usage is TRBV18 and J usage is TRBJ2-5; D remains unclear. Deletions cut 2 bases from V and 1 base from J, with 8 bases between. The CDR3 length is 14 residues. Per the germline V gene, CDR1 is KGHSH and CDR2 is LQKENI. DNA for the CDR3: TGTGCCAGCTCACCAGGTCTGACCCAAGAGACCCAGTACTTC. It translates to CASSPGLTQETQYF.

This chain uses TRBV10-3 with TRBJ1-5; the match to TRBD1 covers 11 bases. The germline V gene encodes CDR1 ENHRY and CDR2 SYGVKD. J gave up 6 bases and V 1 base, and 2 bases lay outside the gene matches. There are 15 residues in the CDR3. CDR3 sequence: CAISEFGTGGQPQHF. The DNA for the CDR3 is TGTGCCATCAGTGAGTTCGGGACAGGGGGTCAGCCCCAGCATTTT.

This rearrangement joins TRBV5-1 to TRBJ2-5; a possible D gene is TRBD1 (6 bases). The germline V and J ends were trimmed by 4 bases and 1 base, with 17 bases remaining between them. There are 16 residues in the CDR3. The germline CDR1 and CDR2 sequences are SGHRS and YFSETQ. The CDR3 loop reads CASSPPLQGPQETQYF. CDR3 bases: TGCGCCAGCAGCCCCCCTTTGCAGGGGCCCCAAGAGACCCAGTACTTC.